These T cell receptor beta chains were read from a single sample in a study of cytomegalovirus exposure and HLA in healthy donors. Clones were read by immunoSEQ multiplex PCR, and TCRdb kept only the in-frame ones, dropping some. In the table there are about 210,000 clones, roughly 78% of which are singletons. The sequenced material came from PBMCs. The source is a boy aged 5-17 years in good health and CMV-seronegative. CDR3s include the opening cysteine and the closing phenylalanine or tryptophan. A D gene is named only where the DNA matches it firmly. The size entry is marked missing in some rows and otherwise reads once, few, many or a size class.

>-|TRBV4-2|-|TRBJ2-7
TGTGCCAGCAGCCGGGACTTAGGGGGCGAGCAGTACTTC
CASSRDLGGEQYF
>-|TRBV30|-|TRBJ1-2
TGTGCCTCCCACAGCTCGTCTAACTATGGCTACACCTTC
CASHSSSNYGYTF
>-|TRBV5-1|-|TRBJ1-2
TGCGCCAGCAGCTTGCTTGCGGAAACTAACTATGGCTACACCTTC
CASSLLAETNYGYTF
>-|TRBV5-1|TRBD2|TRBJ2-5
TGCGCCAGCAGCTTGGGCACGGGGGGAGAGACCCAGTACTTC
CASSLGTGGETQYF
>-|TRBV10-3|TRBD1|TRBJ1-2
TGTGCCATCGCGACAGGGAACTATGGCTACACCTTC
CAIATGNYGYTF
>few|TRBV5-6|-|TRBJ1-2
TGTGCCAGCAGCTTGGACGGTTATGGCTACACCTTC
CASSLDGYGYTF
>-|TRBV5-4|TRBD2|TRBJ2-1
TGTGCCAGCAGCTTGGGTAGCGGGGGCCGATACTCCTACAATGAGCAGTTCTTC
CASSLGSGGRYSYNEQFF
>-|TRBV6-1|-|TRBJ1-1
TGTGCCAGCACCCAGAGATTTGGAGACACTGAAGCTTTCTTT
CASTQRFGDTEAFF
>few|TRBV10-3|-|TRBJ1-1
TGTGCCATCAGCCTGACAGAGAACACTGAAGCTTTCTTT
CAISLTENTEAFF
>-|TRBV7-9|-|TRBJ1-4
TGTGCCAGCAGCTTAGCGCGGGGGAGCAAGTATGAAAAACTGTTTTTT
CASSLARGSKYEKLFF
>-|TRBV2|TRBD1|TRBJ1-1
TGTGCCAGCAGGGACAGGGGGAAGTCTGAAGCTTTCTTT
CASRDRGKSEAFF
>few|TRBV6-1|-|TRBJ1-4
TGTGCCAGCAGTGACGTTTCCGGAAAACTGTTTTTT
CASSDVSGKLFF
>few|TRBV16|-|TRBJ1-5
TGTGCCAGCAGCCCACAGGGATGGAGCAATCAGCCCCAGCATTTT
CASSPQGWSNQPQHF
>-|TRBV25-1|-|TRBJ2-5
TGTGCCAGCAGTGAAGGGGGCGCGGGCCCTATTCGTGAGACCCAGTACTTC
CASSEGGAGPIRETQYF
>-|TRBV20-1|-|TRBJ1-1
TGCAGTGCTAGCCCTGACACTGAAGCTTTCTTT
CSASPDTEAFF
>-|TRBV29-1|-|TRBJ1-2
TGCAGCGCGGGGGAACTAGATGGCTACACCTTC
CSAGELDGYTF
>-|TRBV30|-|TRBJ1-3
TGTGCCTGGACGTCTGGAAACACCATATATTTT
CAWTSGNTIYF
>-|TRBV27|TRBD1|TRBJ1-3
TGTGCCAGCAGCGAACAGGGGTTTATGGGAAACACCATATATTTT
CASSEQGFMGNTIYF
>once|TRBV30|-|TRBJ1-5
TGTGCCTGGAGTGTACAGGGTCCAAGACTTTATAGCAATCAGCCCCAGCATTTT
CAWSVQGPRLYSNQPQHF
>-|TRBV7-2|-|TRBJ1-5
TGTGCCAGCAGCTTAACTAACGCGCAATATCAGCCCCAGCATTTT
CASSLTNAQYQPQHF
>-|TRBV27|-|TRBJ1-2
TGTGCCAGCAGTTTAAGGGTGATGCCCCCTAGCGCCTATGGCTACACCTTC
CASSLRVMPPSAYGYTF
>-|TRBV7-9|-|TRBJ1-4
TGTGCCAGCGGGTTCGGGGGTGAAAAACTGTTTTTT
CASGFGGEKLFF
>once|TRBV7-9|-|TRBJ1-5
TGTGCCAGCAGCGCCGGGTGGCGCAATCAGCCCCAGCATTTT
CASSAGWRNQPQHF
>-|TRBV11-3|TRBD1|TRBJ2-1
TGTGCCAGCAGTTACAATCCCCGACAGGGTTCCTACAATGAGCAGTTCTTC
CASSYNPRQGSYNEQFF
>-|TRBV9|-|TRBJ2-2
TGTGCCAGCATAAAGGACTTTACGAACACCGGGGAGCTGTTTTTT
CASIKDFTNTGELFF
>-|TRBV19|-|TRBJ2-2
TGTGCCAGTAGTATAGGGACAGTTACCACCGGGGAGCTGTTTTTT
CASSIGTVTTGELFF
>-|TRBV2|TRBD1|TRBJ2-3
TGTGCCAGCAGGTACGACAGGGCCATCACAGATACGCAGTATTTT
CASRYDRAITDTQYF
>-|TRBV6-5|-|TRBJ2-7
TGTGCCAGCAGGAAGCCGACAGGTTACTTCTACGAGCAGTACTTC
CASRKPTGYFYEQYF
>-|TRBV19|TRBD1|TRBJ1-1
TGTGCCTGCCGACAGGGAATAATGAACACTGAAGCTTTCTTT
CACRQGIMNTEAFF
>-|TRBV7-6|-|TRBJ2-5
TGTGCCAGCCATATGGGGAGCAGAGAGACCCAGTACTTC
CASHMGSRETQYF
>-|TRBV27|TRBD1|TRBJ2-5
TGTGCCAGCAGTCCCCTATCGGGACAGGGGTTGGAGACCCAGTACTTC
CASSPLSGQGLETQYF
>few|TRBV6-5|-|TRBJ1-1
TGTGCCAGCAGTTATAACAGGGAAAACACTGAAGCTTTCTTT
CASSYNRENTEAFF
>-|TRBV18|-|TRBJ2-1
TGTGCCAGCTCACCTCGGACAGGGAGGGACAATGAGCAGTTCTTC
CASSPRTGRDNEQFF
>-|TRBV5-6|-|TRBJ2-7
TGTGCCAGCAGCCGAGCCCCTCAGGCCTACGAGCAGTACTTC
CASSRAPQAYEQYF
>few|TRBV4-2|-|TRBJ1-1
TGTGCCAGCAGCCAAGATGTACAGGTAACTGAAGCTTTCTTT
CASSQDVQVTEAFF
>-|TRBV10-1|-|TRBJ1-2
TGCGCCAGCAGTGAACACCCTAACTATGGCTACACCTTC
CASSEHPNYGYTF
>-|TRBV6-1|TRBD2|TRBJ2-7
TGTGCCAGCACCGTAGCGGGGAGCTCCTACGAGCAGTACTTC
CASTVAGSSYEQYF
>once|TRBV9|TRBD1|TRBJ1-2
TGTGCCAGCAGCGTAGGGACAGGGTTGGGTGGCTACACCTTC
CASSVGTGLGGYTF
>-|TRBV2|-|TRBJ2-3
TGTGCCAGCAGATCTTCCTCGGGACATACTAGCACAGATACGCAGTATTTT
CASRSSSGHTSTDTQYF